The rows below give T cell receptor beta chains drawn from one sample of a study of a mutant IDH1 vaccine in newly diagnosed glioma. Their cognate antigens are unknown. Sequencing used immunoSEQ multiplex PCR; TCRdb keeps in-frame clones, though not all of them. This sample has roughly 48,000 clones, with 75% to 95% found just once. The material was PBMCs, obtained from a glioma patient whose treatment included an IDH1 peptide vaccine. The receptors shown here come from a man aged 45-60 years with glioma. Both conserved end residues are trimmed from each CDR3. Fields, in order: J gene, V gene, clone size, D gene, CDR3 protein. D genes are given only for firm matches. A clone size is listed for some rows: how often the clone was seen (once, few, many), or a class if it is expanded.

J: TRBJ2-1
V: TRBV5-1
size: NA
D: NA
CDR3: ASAEQGVTYNEQF

J: TRBJ1-4
V: TRBV5-1
size: NA
D: NA
CDR3: ASSLEARGSTQGKLF

J: TRBJ1-5
V: TRBV4-2
size: NA
D: NA
CDR3: ASSQATGGNQPQH

J: TRBJ2-4
V: TRBV5-1
size: NA
D: NA
CDR3: ASTWGQTSRLDIQY

J: TRBJ2-1
V: TRBV5-1
size: once
D: TRBD1
CDR3: ASSMPTGGSYNEQF

J: TRBJ2-7
V: TRBV5-1
size: NA
D: NA
CDR3: ASSPGAFSYEQY

J: TRBJ1-2
V: TRBV10-3
size: NA
D: TRBD1
CDR3: AISLGDRGSYGYT

J: TRBJ1-2
V: TRBV29-1
size: NA
D: NA
CDR3: SALGGTGYGYT

J: TRBJ2-3
V: TRBV15
size: NA
D: NA
CDR3: ATSPRLTVTDTQY

J: TRBJ1-1
V: TRBV5-4
size: few
D: TRBD1
CDR3: ASSLPEGTGVAF

J: TRBJ1-1
V: TRBV6-1
size: NA
D: NA
CDR3: ASNPGEPEAF

J: TRBJ2-7
V: TRBV6-1
size: NA
D: NA
CDR3: ASSEAAGIYEQY

J: TRBJ1-2
V: TRBV19
size: NA
D: TRBD1
CDR3: ASRRGLNYGYT

J: TRBJ1-1
V: TRBV10-2
size: NA
D: NA
CDR3: ASSGQTNTEAF

J: TRBJ1-5
V: TRBV28
size: NA
D: NA
CDR3: ASSLVNRAEQPQH

J: TRBJ1-2
V: TRBV6-6
size: NA
D: TRBD1
CDR3: ASSPFGTGGNYGYT

J: TRBJ1-2
V: TRBV5-6
size: few
D: NA
CDR3: ASSFGPRGDGYT